This T cell receptor beta chain was recovered during a study of T cells in Graves' hyperthyroidism and ophthalmopathy (dated by TCRdb to about 2019). Turning to the overall study: Peripheral blood samples were taken at the time of initial diagnosis, prior to any treatment. A discovery cohort of 95 to 100 patients, 43 with Graves' ophthalmopathy and 55 to 60 with stable Graves' hyperthyroidism, was used to find distinguishing TCR V-J signatures. An independent validation cohort of 18 to 20 hyperthyroidism patients and some 15 patients who later progressed to ophthalmopathy tested prospective prediction of ophthalmopathy. The approximately 98 discovery patients were randomly divided into training and test sets at a 7:3 ratio. Thyroid tissue and blood T-cell repertoires from six Graves' hyperthyroidism patients were also compared in the study. After sampling, hyperthyroidism patients received methimazole starting at 30 mg daily, and ophthalmopathy patients received high-dose intravenous methylprednisolone. The paper describes TCR Vbeta CDR3 sequencing of about 140 peripheral blood samples, made up of 43 ophthalmopathy patients, 70 to 75 hyperthyroidism patients and roughly 17 progressor patients.

Counted from cysteine to phenylalanine, this CDR3 has 14 amino acids. The kept DNA is CDR3 alone, 42 bases in frame from the first base. Via the germline V gene, CDR1 is MNHEY and CDR2 SVGEGT. The V end gives up 4 bases and the J end 0 bases, leaving 2 bases in the junction not matched to a gene. What the authors observed across the whole study: In validation, progression to ophthalmopathy was predicted by the model with around 71% sensitivity and around 75% specificity, a median of roughly 6.4 months before onset. Sample size was not statistically predetermined, and blinding of investigators to group allocation was not performed. Most expanded thyroid clonotypes (frequency above 0.001) were also detected in blood, a finding suggesting that blood repertoires may reflect thyroid immune responses. Ophthalmopathy was separated from stable hyperthyroidism by a 13 V-J signature model, with approximately 90% sensitivity and approximately 84% specificity obtained in cross-validation and 80%/75% obtained in testing.

Stable Graves' hyperthyroidism was defined as no progression to ophthalmopathy during 18 months of follow-up. The hyperthyroidism patients were between 18 and 65 years old and newly diagnosed, with a disease duration of less than 2 months. Exclusion was applied to patients with uncontrolled infections, other autoimmune diseases, pregnancy or lactation. Diagnoses relied on clinical symptoms, serum thyroxine and TRAb, thyroid ultrasound and orbital computed tomography. PBMCs were isolated from about 9.1 ml of fresh peripheral blood by Ficoll-Paque density gradient centrifugation. Trizol reagent was used to extract total RNA, and RNA quality was then checked on an Agilent 2100 Bioanalyzer. Amplification of TCR beta CDR3 regions was carried out from RNA transcripts. The first round of RT-PCR for the TCR CDR3 was performed with the HTBI primer set and the Qiagen OneStep RT-PCR kit. A second multiplex PCR round built the libraries, followed by size selection and purification. Paired-end sequencing of the libraries was performed with 100 bp reads on an Illumina HiSeq2000. As for the authors' bioinformatics: SOAPnuke was used to process the raw data, with reads discarded if the reads contained adapters or uncalled bases, had a mean Phred below 15, or lacked an exact constant-primer or identifier match. COPE v1.2.5 was used to merge high-quality paired reads, and clonotypes were defined as unique nucleotide sequences. Clonotypes were aligned to IMGT TRBV, TRBD and TRBJ reference segments using MiTCR v1.1. The analysis included only V-J combinations with a frequency above 0.0001, which together covered 99.2% of the repertoires. The TCS score was defined as F50 (clonal expansion) divided by E x V (chaos), with BLOSUM62-based TCRdist calculated between CDR3 peptides within each V-J. Welch's t-statistics and random forest reduced 500 to 550 V-J features to around 14, which were used in a naive Bayes classifier (R e1071). The Morisita-Horn index was used to measure how similar the thyroid and blood repertoires were. The public reads were run again by TCRdb, first through fastp at Q25 and then through MiXCR, and only productive beta chains were kept. Identical CDR3 protein sequences are pooled into one entry, listed with their most common genes and DNA. None of the V and J calls come from the authors' own analysis; TCRdb made them. Here the sample has 750,000 to 900,000 distinct CDR3 sequences; around 38% occur a single time. The ten most abundant clones make up about 8.9% of the sample.

Comments on this clonotype: Its antigen remains undetermined. No per-base quality is available; no much larger clone lies one base away.

The origin of this receptor is a man aged 18 to 29 with Graves' hyperthyroidism. Sample: blood. The V gene is TRBV6-2 or TRBV6-3 and the J gene is TRBJ2-7, with 8 middle bases fitting TRBD2. Here the CDR3 is given as CASSLAGPSYEQYF. The nucleotides read TGTGCCAGCAGTTTAGCGGGACCCTCCTACGAGCAGTACTTC.